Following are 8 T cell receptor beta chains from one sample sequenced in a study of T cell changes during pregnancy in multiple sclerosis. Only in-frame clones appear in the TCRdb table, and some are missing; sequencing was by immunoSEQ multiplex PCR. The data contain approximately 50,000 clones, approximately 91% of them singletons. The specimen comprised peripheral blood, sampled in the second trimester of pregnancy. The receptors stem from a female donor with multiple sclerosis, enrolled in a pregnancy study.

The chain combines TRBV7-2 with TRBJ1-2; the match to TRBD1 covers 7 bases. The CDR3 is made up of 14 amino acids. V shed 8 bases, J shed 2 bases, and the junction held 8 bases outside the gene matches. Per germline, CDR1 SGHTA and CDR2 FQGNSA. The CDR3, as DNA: TGTGCCAGCGGCTGGGGGACAGCCAACTATGGCTACACCTTC. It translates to CASGWGTANYGYTF.

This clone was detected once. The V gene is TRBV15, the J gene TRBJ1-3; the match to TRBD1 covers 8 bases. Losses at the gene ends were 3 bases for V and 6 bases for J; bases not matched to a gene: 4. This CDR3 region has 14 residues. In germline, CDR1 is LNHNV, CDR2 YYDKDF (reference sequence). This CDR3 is CATSRPDRANTIYF. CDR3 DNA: TGTGCCACCAGCAGGCCGGACAGGGCAAACACCATATATTTT.

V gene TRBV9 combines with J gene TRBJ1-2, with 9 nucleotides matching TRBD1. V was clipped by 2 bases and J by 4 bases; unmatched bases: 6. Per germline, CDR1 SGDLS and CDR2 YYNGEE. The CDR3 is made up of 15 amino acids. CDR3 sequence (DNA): TGTGCCAGCAGCGTTTCCGGGACAGGGACCTATGGCTACACCTTC. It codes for CASSVSGTGTYGYTF.

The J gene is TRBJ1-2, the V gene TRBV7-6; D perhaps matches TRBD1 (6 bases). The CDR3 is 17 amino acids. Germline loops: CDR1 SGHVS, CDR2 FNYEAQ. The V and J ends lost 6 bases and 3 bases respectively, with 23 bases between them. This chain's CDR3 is CASSPTGTSNPYYGYTF. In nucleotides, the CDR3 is TGTGCCAGCAGTCCCACCGGGACATCAAACCCTTACTATGGCTACACCTTC.

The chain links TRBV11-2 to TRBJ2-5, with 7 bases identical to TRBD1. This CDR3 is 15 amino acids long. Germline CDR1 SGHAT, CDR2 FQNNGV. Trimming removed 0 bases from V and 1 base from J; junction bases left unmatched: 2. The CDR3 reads CASSLEQGPQETQYF. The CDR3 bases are TGTGCCAGCAGCTTAGAACAGGGGCCCCAAGAGACCCAGTACTTC.

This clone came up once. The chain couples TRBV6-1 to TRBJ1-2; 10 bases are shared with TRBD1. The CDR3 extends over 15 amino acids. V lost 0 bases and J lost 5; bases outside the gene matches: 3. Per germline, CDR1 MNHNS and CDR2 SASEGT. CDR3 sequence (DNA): TGTGCCAGCAGTGAAGCTCCGGGACAGGGGTATGGCTACACCTTC. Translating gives CASSEAPGQGYGYTF.

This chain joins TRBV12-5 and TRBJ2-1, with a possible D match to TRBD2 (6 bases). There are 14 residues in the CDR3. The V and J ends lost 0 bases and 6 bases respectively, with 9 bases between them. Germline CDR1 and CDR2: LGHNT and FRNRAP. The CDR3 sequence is CASGLVSGVNEQFF. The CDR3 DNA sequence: TGTGCTAGTGGTTTGGTATCGGGGGTCAATGAGCAGTTCTTC.

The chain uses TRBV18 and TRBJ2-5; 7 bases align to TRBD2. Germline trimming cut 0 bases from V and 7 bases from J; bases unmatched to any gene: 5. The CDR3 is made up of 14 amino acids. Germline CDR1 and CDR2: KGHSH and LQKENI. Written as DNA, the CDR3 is TGTGCCAGCTCACCACCCAACTGGGGGGGGACCCAGTACTTC. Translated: CASSPPNWGGTQYF.